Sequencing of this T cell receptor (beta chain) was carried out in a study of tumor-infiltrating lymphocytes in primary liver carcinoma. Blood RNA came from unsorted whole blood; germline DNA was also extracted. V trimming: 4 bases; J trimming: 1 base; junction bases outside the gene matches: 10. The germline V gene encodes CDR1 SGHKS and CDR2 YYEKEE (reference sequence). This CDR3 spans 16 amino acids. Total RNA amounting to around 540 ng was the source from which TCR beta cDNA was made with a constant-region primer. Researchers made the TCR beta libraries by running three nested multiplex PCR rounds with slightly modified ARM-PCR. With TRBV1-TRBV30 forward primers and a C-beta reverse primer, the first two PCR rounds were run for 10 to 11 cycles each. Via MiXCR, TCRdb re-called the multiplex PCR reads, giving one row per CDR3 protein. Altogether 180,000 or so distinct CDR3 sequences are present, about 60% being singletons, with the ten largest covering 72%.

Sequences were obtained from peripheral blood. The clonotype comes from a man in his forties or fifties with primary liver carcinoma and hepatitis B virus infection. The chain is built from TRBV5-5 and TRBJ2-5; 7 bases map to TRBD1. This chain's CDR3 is CASSPVPGQFQETQYF. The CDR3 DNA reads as TGTGCCAGCAGCCCAGTCCCGGGACAGTTCCAAGAGACCCAGTACTTC. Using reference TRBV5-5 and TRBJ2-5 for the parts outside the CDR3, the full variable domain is DAGVTQSPTHLIKTRGQQVTLRCSPISGHKSVSWYQQVLGQGPQFIFQYYEKEERGRGNFPDRFSARQFPNYSSELNVNALLLGDSALYLCASSPVPGQFQETQYFGPGTRLLVL.